The 31 T cell receptor beta chains presented below share a single source sample, sequenced in a study of cytomegalovirus exposure and HLA in healthy donors. Amplification used 60 Vbeta primers and 13 Jbeta primers. Sequenced by immunoSEQ multiplex PCR; TCRdb stores in-frame clones only, minus some. The sample holds approximately 120,000 clones, about 79% seen once. Sequenced material: PBMCs. The receptors shown here come from a woman aged 50 to 60 in good health and CMV-seronegative.

The chain recombines TRBV6-5 with TRBJ2-1; 8 nucleotides agree with TRBD2. Germline V lookup: CDR1 MNHEY, CDR2 SVGAGI. The CDR3 is 15 residues long. Trimming cost V 7 bases and J 2 bases; bases outside gene matches: 7. CDR3 sequence (DNA): TGTGCCAGCACCCTAAGCGGGAGCGCCTACAATGAGCAGTTCTTC. Its protein is CASTLSGSAYNEQFF.

This clone was detected only once. The chain joins TRBV27 to TRBJ2-3, with D possibly TRBD2 on 5 matching bases. In germline, CDR1 is MNHEY, CDR2 SMNVEV (reference sequence). CDR3 size: 14 residues. V was shortened by 6 bases and J by 7 bases, with 17 bases between the two germline ends. The CDR3 spells CASSGEGERYTQYF. For the CDR3, the DNA is TGTGCCAGCAGCGGTGAGGGAGAGCGATATACGCAGTATTTT.

This clone was seen once. The chain joins TRBV28 to TRBJ2-7; 7 bases line up with TRBD2. The germline gives CDR1 MDHEN, CDR2 SYDVKM. Losses at the gene ends were 6 bases for V and 3 bases for J; bases not matched to a gene: 8. The CDR3 extends over 14 amino acids. The CDR3 DNA is TGTGCCAGCAGCCCCCGGGGGGTGGGCTACGAGCAGTACTTC. The encoded protein is CASSPRGVGYEQYF.

This clone was seen only a few times. V usage is TRBV19 and J usage is TRBJ2-1; 11 bases are shared with TRBD1. In germline, CDR1 is LNHDA, CDR2 SQIVND (reference sequence). The CDR3 sequence is 16 residues long. The V and J ends lost 7 bases and 8 bases, in that order; junction bases with no gene match: 13. CDR3 sequence (DNA): TGTGCCAGTACCTCAACCGTGGGGACAGGGGGGGATGAGCAGTTCTTC. Protein sequence: CASTSTVGTGGDEQFF.

V gene TRBV29-1 combines with J gene TRBJ2-2, with D possibly TRBD1 on 5 matching bases. V was trimmed by 0 bases and J by 0 bases, leaving 11 bases between them. The CDR3 has 16 amino acids. Germline V CDR1 and CDR2: SQVTM, ANQGSEA. CDR3 amino acids: CSVEDLGRANTGELFF. The DNA for the CDR3 is TGCAGCGTTGAAGATCTCGGCAGGGCGAACACCGGGGAGCTGTTTTTT.

The J gene is TRBJ2-1, the V gene TRBV7-2, with a weak D call TRBD1 (6 bases). The V gene lost 2 bases and the J gene lost 7 bases, with 9 bases spanning the gap. The CDR3 has 13 residues. CDR1 is SGHTA and CDR2 is FQGNSA in the germline V gene. The CDR3: CASSLRQGNEQFF. The CDR3 DNA sequence: TGTGCCAGCAGCTTAAGGCAGGGGAATGAGCAGTTCTTC.

V is TRBV6-5 and J is TRBJ2-6; 9 positions agree with TRBD1. The germline V gene has CDR1 MNHEY and CDR2 SVGAGI. V lost 6 bases, J lost 8 bases, and 5 bases stayed unmatched. CDR3 size: 14 residues. The CDR3 loop is CASRAGTGTNVLTF. CDR3 DNA sequence: TGTGCCAGCAGGGCCGGGACAGGGACCAACGTCCTGACTTTC.

This clone showed up just a few times. The rearrangement uses TRBV4-3 and TRBJ2-3; 10 bases map to TRBD2. This CDR3 is 16 amino acids long. Germline-derived CDR1 and CDR2 are LGHNA and YSLEER. With V trimmed by 5 bases and J by 5 bases, 10 bases remained unmatched. The CDR3 nucleotides read TGCGCCAGCAGCTACCTAGAGCTAGCGGGGGAAGATACGCAGTATTTT. This encodes CASSYLELAGEDTQYF.

This chain uses TRBV7-3 with TRBJ2-7; D is possibly TRBD2 (7 bases). Deletions cut 5 bases from V and 2 bases from J, with 19 bases between. Germline V CDR1 and CDR2: SGHTA, FQGTGA. This CDR3 has 16 residues. CDR3 protein: CASSAHRAGETYEQYF. The DNA of the CDR3 is TGTGCCAGCAGCGCTCACAGGGCGGGGGAAACCTACGAGCAGTACTTC.

The chain uses TRBV4-1 and TRBJ2-1; 7 bases map to TRBD1. The V gene end was trimmed by 4 bases and the J gene end by 2 bases; junction bases not matched to a gene: 8. The CDR3 totals 16 residues. From germline, CDR1 is MGHRA and CDR2 YSYEKL. The CDR3: CASSLKGQTPYNEQFF. For the CDR3, the DNA is TGCGCCAGCAGCCTGAAGGGACAGACACCCTACAATGAGCAGTTCTTC.

This chain links TRBV7-9 with TRBJ2-7, with TRBD1 matching 10 bases. The junction had 10 bases not matched to a gene; V was cut back by 5 bases and J by 6 bases. CDR1 is SEHNR and CDR2 is FQNEAQ in the germline V gene (reference sequence). The CDR3 length is 15 residues. The CDR3 region is CASSGTGTGVVEQYF. The DNA of the CDR3 is TGTGCCAGCAGCGGCACCGGGACAGGGGTCGTCGAGCAGTACTTC.

V is TRBV7-9 and J is TRBJ2-7; 13 bases are a match to TRBD2. Germline loops: CDR1 SEHNR, CDR2 FQNEAQ (reference sequence). The CDR3 covers 18 residues. V gave up 1 base and J gave up 0 bases; unmatched junction bases: 6. For the CDR3, the DNA is TGTGCCAGCAGCTTAGGACTAGCGGGAGGTCCGAGCTCCTACGAGCAGTACTTC. It is translated as CASSLGLAGGPSSYEQYF.

Written as DNA, the CDR3 is TGTGCCAGCAAACTAGCGGGAGAGTTGCGAGAACCCTACGAGCAGTACTTC. Protein: CASKLAGELREPYEQYF. The rearrangement uses TRBV21-1 and TRBJ2-7; the table names TRBD2, a call not compared with the DNA. TRBV21-1 is designated a pseudogene. CDR3 length: 17 residues.

J is TRBJ2-3 and V is TRBV10-3; D is uncertain. V was trimmed by 8 bases and J by 2 bases, leaving 14 bases between them. This CDR3 comprises 14 residues. Per the germline V gene, CDR1 is ENHRY and CDR2 is SYGVKD. In DNA, the CDR3 is TGTGCCATCTCACTGACTGCCTCCACAGATACGCAGTATTTT. Translating it yields CAISLTASTDTQYF.

The chain links TRBV28 to TRBJ2-1, with D unclear. This CDR3 has 15 residues. V was pared by 3 bases and J by 0 bases, with 9 bases between. Germline-derived CDR1 and CDR2 are MDHEN and SYDVKM. CDR3 loop: CASSLGSSSYNEQFF. The CDR3 DNA follows: TGTGCCAGCAGTTTGGGCAGTAGCTCCTACAATGAGCAGTTCTTC.

This chain links TRBV5-1 with TRBJ2-5; no clear D. The V and J ends lost 2 bases and 5 bases respectively, with 4 bases between them. Germline CDR1 reads SGHRS; CDR2 reads YFSETQ. The CDR3 has 11 residues. The CDR3 coding sequence is TGCGCCAGCAGCTTCGGGGAGACCCAGTACTTC. Its translation is CASSFGETQYF. Together with reference TRBV5-1 and TRBJ2-5, the CDR3 gives the full variable domain: KAGVTQTPRYLIKTRGQQVTLSCSPISGHRSVSWYQQTPGQGLQFLFEYFSETQRNKGNFPGRFSGRQFSNSRSEMNVSTLELGDSALYLCASSFGETQYFGPGTRLLVL.

CDR3 region: CASSQSDRAKNIQYF. Written as DNA, the CDR3 is TGCGCCAGCAGCCAGTCGGACAGGGCCAAAAACATTCAGTACTTC. The rearrangement joins TRBV4-1 to TRBJ2-4, with 7 nucleotides matching TRBD1. V trimming: 3 bases; J trimming: 1 base; junction bases outside the gene matches: 3. Per germline, CDR1 MGHRA and CDR2 YSYEKL. The CDR3 length is 15 residues.

V is TRBV7-9 and J is TRBJ2-1; 9 nucleotides match TRBD1. The CDR3 is 15 residues long. Germline CDR1 SEHNR, CDR2 FQNEAQ (reference sequence). V was clipped by 4 bases and J by 5 bases; unmatched bases: 6. CDR3 sequence: CASSSWDRDHNEQFF. Here the CDR3 DNA reads TGTGCCAGCAGCTCATGGGACAGGGACCACAATGAGCAGTTCTTC.

This chain joins TRBV7-3 and TRBJ2-7, with D possibly TRBD1 on 6 matching bases. CDR3 length: 14 amino acids. Deletions cut 4 bases from V and 4 bases from J, with 14 bases between. Germline V gene data show CDR1 as SGHTA and CDR2 as FQGTGA. Here the CDR3 DNA reads TGTGCCAGCAGCTCTAGTGGGGGCGCGTACGAGCAGTACTTC. It is translated as CASSSSGGAYEQYF.

This clone was seen once. The rearrangement uses TRBV4-1 and TRBJ1-1, with a possible D match to TRBD1 (5 bases). The CDR3 is made up of 13 amino acids. Germline V lookup: CDR1 MGHRA, CDR2 YSYEKL. Trimming shortened V by 1 base and J by 11 bases, and 14 bases separated the two germline ends. The CDR3 region is CASSQVRAGGAFF. CDR3 in DNA: TGCGCCAGCAGCCAAGTCCGGGCCGGGGGGGCTTTCTTT.

The CDR3 DNA sequence: TGTGCCAGCAGCCCTAGCGGAGCCTACGAGCAGTACTTC. Translated, it gives CASSPSGAYEQYF. The V and J genes are TRBV5-5 and TRBJ2-7; 7 bases align to TRBD2. CDR1 and CDR2 from the germline V gene are SGHKS and YYEKEE (reference sequence). This CDR3 is built from 13 residues. V shed 4 bases and J 2 bases; nucleotides not matched to a gene: 3.

V usage is TRBV18 and J usage is TRBJ1-1; 7 bases agree with TRBD1. The CDR3 loop spans 15 amino acids. Germline lookup yields CDR1 KGHSH and CDR2 LQKENI. J gave up 0 bases and V 3 bases, and 4 bases lay outside the gene matches. The CDR3 is CASSPAGTVNTEAFF. Written as DNA, the CDR3 is TGTGCCAGCTCACCGGCCGGGACAGTGAACACTGAAGCTTTCTTT.

This chain uses TRBV9 with TRBJ1-3; possibly TRBD1 for D (6 bases). The CDR3 sequence is 19 residues long. Germline values: CDR1 SGDLS, CDR2 YYNGEE. Trimming removed 3 bases from V and 0 bases from J, with 22 bases in between. The CDR3 nucleotides are TGTGCCAGCAGCGGGGGGGGGCTTGGACTTTCTCGCTCTGGAAACACCATATATTTT. This sequence encodes CASSGGGLGLSRSGNTIYF.

The rearrangement links TRBV13 to TRBJ1-1; a possible D gene is TRBD1 (6 bases). Germline loops: CDR1 PRHDT, CDR2 FYEKMQ (reference sequence). The CDR3 totals 13 residues. V lost 4 bases, J lost 4 bases, and 10 bases lay in between. The CDR3 sequence is CASSSTGVTEAFF. In DNA form, the CDR3 reads TGTGCCAGCAGCTCGACAGGCGTCACTGAAGCTTTCTTT.

The chain combines TRBV15 with TRBJ2-3; 10 bases agree with TRBD2. CDR1 is LNHNV, CDR2 YYDKDF, per germline (reference sequence). The trim removed 0 bases at V and 2 bases at J, leaving 8 bases unmatched. This CDR3 has 18 amino acids. CDR3 in amino acids: CATSRDQGAGGITDTQYF. The DNA for the CDR3 is TGTGCCACCAGCAGAGATCAAGGAGCGGGAGGGATCACAGATACGCAGTATTTT.

The count of this clone is one. The chain links TRBV30 to TRBJ1-2; D possibly corresponds to TRBD1 (5 bases). Germline V gene sequence: CDR1 GTSNPN, CDR2 SVGIG (reference sequence). CDR3 size: 12 residues. V dropped 2 bases and J dropped 8 bases, with 12 bases sitting between them. The CDR3 nucleotides are TGTGCCTGGAGTCTGAACAGGTACGGCTACACCTTC. Its protein product is CAWSLNRYGYTF. The full variable domain, with the rest looked up from reference TRBV30 and TRBJ1-2, is SQTIHQWPATLVQPVGSPLSLECTVEGTSNPNLYWYRQAAGRGLQLLFYSVGIGQISSEVPQNLSASRPQDRQFILSSKKLLLSDSGFYLCAWSLNRYGYTFGSGTRLTVV.

The chain couples TRBV27 to TRBJ2-7, with 7 bases aligning to TRBD2. The CDR3 extends over 15 amino acids. Germline V CDR1 and CDR2: MNHEY, SMNVEV (reference sequence). V lost 3 bases, J lost 3 bases, and 8 bases stayed unmatched. The CDR3 spells CASSLTAGELYEQYF. CDR3 nucleotides: TGTGCCAGCAGTTTGACGGCGGGAGAGCTCTACGAGCAGTACTTC.

The V and J genes are TRBV12-5 and TRBJ2-5, with D maybe TRBD1 (6 bases). V gave up 3 bases and J gave up 0 bases, with 8 bases separating them. The CDR3 length is 14 residues. Germline V gives CDR1 LGHNT, CDR2 FRNRAP. The CDR3 DNA follows: TGTGCTAGTGGTTTATGGACAGACCAAGAGACCCAGTACTTC. Protein sequence: CASGLWTDQETQYF.

This chain connects TRBV28 to TRBJ2-7; a weak D match, TRBD2 (5 bases). The CDR3 runs 15 residues. Between the trimmed V and J ends, which lost 4 bases and 3 bases, there was a span of 16 bases. Germline V lookup: CDR1 MDHEN, CDR2 SYDVKM. This CDR3 is CASSWEPTSLYEQYF. CDR3 DNA: TGTGCCAGCAGTTGGGAGCCCACATCCCTCTACGAGCAGTACTTC.

The CDR3 nucleotides are TGTGCCTGGATAGGGGGGGGCACTGAAGCTTTCTTT. This codes for CAWIGGGTEAFF. The gene calls are TRBV30 and TRBJ1-1; tentatively, D is TRBD1 (6 bases). V lost 4 bases, J lost 4 bases, and 10 bases lay in between. Per the germline V gene, CDR1 is GTSNPN and CDR2 is SVGIG (reference sequence). This CDR3 comprises 12 residues. Full variable domain (outside the CDR3, taken from reference TRBV30 and TRBJ1-1): SQTIHQWPATLVQPVGSPLSLECTVEGTSNPNLYWYRQAAGRGLQLLFYSVGIGQISSEVPQNLSASRPQDRQFILSSKKLLLSDSGFYLCAWIGGGTEAFFGQGTRLTVV.

The chain recombines TRBV15 with TRBJ2-2; TRBD1 aligns across 10 bases. V lost 1 base and J lost 0; bases outside the gene matches: 2. Germline CDR1 is LNHNV and CDR2 is YYDKDF (reference sequence). The CDR3 contains 17 residues. CDR3 sequence (DNA): TGTGCCACCAGCAGAGGAGGGACAGGGGCGAACACCGGGGAGCTGTTTTTT. Encoded protein: CATSRGGTGANTGELFF. The full variable domain, completed using reference TRBV15 and TRBJ2-2, is DAMVIQNPRYQVTQFGKPVTLSCSQTLNHNVMYWYQQKSSQAPKLLFHYYDKDFNNEADTPDNFQSRRPNTSFCFLDIRSPGLGDTAMYLCATSRGGTGANTGELFFGEGSRLTVL.